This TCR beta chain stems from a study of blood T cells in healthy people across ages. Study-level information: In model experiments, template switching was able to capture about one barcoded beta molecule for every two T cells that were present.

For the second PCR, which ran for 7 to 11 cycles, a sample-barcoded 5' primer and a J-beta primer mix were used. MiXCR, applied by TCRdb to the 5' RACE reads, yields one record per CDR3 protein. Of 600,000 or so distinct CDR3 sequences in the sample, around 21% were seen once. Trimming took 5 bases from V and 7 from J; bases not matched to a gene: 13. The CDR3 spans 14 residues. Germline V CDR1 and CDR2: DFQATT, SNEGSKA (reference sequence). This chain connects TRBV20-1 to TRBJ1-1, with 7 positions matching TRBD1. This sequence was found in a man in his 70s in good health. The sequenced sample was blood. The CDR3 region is CSADKGQAYIEAFF. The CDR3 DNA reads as TGCAGTGCTGATAAAGGACAGGCTTACATTGAAGCTTTCTTT.